The clone carrying this T cell receptor beta chain turned up a few times. Its antigen is as yet unknown. This sample stems from a study of metastatic and nonmetastatic thyroid tumors. Looking at the study overall: Comparative analysis of repertoires was undertaken across blood and tumor or nodule tissue obtained from malignant and benign thyroid patients. Study-wide findings and caveats: As reported, TCR beta diversity in blood and tumor was significantly higher in malignant thyroid tumors than in benign nodules.

V dropped 3 bases and J dropped 5; count of bases not matched to a gene: 2. Germline-derived CDR1 and CDR2 are MDHEN and SYDVKM. The CDR3 is 14 residues long. MiXCR was used by TCRdb to re-call the PCR reads. The sample contains roughly 12,000 clones, 32% of which appear only once. No patient had received any treatment before thyroid surgery. Material for sequencing was tumor tissue. The chain links TRBV28 to TRBJ2-7, with 12 bases aligning to TRBD2. The sequence was obtained from a female donor with papillary thyroid cancer or a benign thyroid nodule (not recorded which). Some clones in this sample may be carry-over from other donors' samples. CDR3 sequence reads: CASSFWTSGNEQYF. DNA of the CDR3: TGTGCCAGCAGTTTTTGGACTAGCGGGAACGAGCAGTACTTC.